Listed below are T cell receptor beta chains from one sample, sequenced in a study of blood T cell repertoires in COVID-19. Only in-frame clones appear in the TCRdb table, and some are missing; sequencing was by immunoSEQ multiplex PCR. The repertoire holds 270,000 or so clones, with approximately 87% as singletons. Sequencing was performed on peripheral blood. These receptors came from a woman aged 25 to 39 with COVID-19, enrolled during active disease. CDR3s include the opening cysteine and the closing phenylalanine or tryptophan. D genes are given only for firm matches. Rows give clone size only sometimes, using once, few, many, or a class for an expanded clone.

j_gene | d_gene | abundance | v_gene | CDR3aa | CDR3nt
TRBJ1-2 | . | . | TRBV3-1/TRBV3-2 | CASSQRRGGSPNYGYTF | TGTGCCAGCAGCCAACGCCGGGGTGGCAGCCCTAACTATGGCTACACCTTC
TRBJ1-5 | . | . | TRBV12-3/TRBV12-4 | CASTYSNQPQHF | TGTGCCAGCACCTATAGCAATCAGCCCCAGCATTTT
TRBJ2-7 | TRBD2 | few | TRBV19 | CASSTSGSYEQYF | TGTGCCAGTAGTACTAGCGGCTCCTACGAGCAGTACTTC
TRBJ2-2 | . | . | TRBV7-2 | CASSLNARVISGELFF | TGTGCCAGCAGCTTAAATGCCCGGGTCATTTCCGGGGAGCTGTTTTTT
TRBJ2-3 | TRBD2 | . | TRBV7-9 | CASMARGDSDTQYF | TGTGCCAGCATGGCGCGGGGGGATTCAGATACGCAGTATTTT
TRBJ2-5 | . | . | TRBV4-2 | CASSQDRNLAETQYF | TGTGCCAGCAGCCAAGATCGGAACTTAGCGGAGACCCAGTACTTC
TRBJ2-7 | TRBD2 | . | TRBV4-1 | CASSRGLVGEQYF | TGCGCCAGCAGCCGGGGACTAGTAGGCGAGCAGTACTTC
TRBJ1-4 | . | . | TRBV10-3 | CAISALEPNEKLFF | TGTGCCATCAGTGCCCTAGAGCCTAATGAAAAACTGTTTTTT
TRBJ2-1 | TRBD1 | . | TRBV4-1 | CASSYGTGGNEQFF | TGCGCCAGCAGCTACGGGACAGGGGGAAATGAGCAGTTCTTC
TRBJ1-6 | TRBD1 | once | TRBV7-9 | CASSDTYGTANSPLHF | TGTGCCAGCAGCGACACGTACGGGACAGCGAATTCACCCCTCCACTTT
TRBJ1-2 | . | . | TRBV5-5 | CASSFPPGNPYGYTF | TGTGCCAGCAGCTTCCCCCCGGGGAACCCGTATGGCTACACCTTC
TRBJ1-6 | TRBD1 | . | TRBV2 | CASRQGQGARSPLHF | TGTGCCAGCAGACAGGGACAGGGGGCGCGTTCACCCCTCCACTTT
TRBJ1-1 | . | . | TRBV5-1 | CATGGSKGFDTEAFF | TGCGCCACCGGGGGTTCTAAGGGGTTCGACACTGAAGCTTTCTTT
TRBJ2-1 | . | . | TRBV23-1 | CASSQLGTGSSYNEQFF | TGCGCCAGCAGTCAATTAGGTACGGGGAGCTCCTACAATGAGCAGTTCTTC
TRBJ2-5 | TRBD2 | . | TRBV2 | CASSEFSGGGPQETQYF | TGTGCCAGCAGTGAATTTAGCGGGGGGGGCCCCCAAGAGACCCAGTACTTC
TRBJ2-3 | TRBD2 | . | TRBV10-3 | CAISESYGISGGPGADTQYF | TGTGCCATCAGTGAGTCGTATGGAATTAGCGGGGGACCGGGGGCAGATACGCAGTATTTT
TRBJ1-5 | . | . | TRBV28 | CASSLSTGFNQPQHF | TGTGCCAGCAGTTTATCTACAGGGTTCAATCAGCCCCAGCATTTT
TRBJ1-1 | TRBD1 | . | TRBV7-8 | CASRQTGFSTEAFF | TGTGCCAGCAGACAGACAGGGTTTAGCACTGAAGCTTTCTTT
TRBJ2-7 | TRBD1 | . | TRBV6-5 | CASIQGTGGSSEQYF | TGTGCCAGCATCCAAGGGACAGGGGGATCTAGCGAGCAGTACTTC
TRBJ1-2 | . | . | TRBV14 | CASSPWTAYGYTF | TGTGCCAGCAGCCCGTGGACAGCATATGGCTACACCTTC